This TCR beta chain was observed in a study of blood T cell repertoires in COVID-19. The CDR3 runs to 16 residues. CDR1 and CDR2 from the germline V gene are LNHDA and SQIVND (reference sequence). V lost 6 bases, J lost 8 bases, and 22 bases lay in between. Original processing methods: It was from reference gene primer amplification that nucleated cell counts were estimated. This table comes from immunoSEQ multiplex PCR, and its TCRdb copy is limited to in-frame clones, with some not included. V and J calls and clone size are given by that table; D and trimming were obtained from the DNA. The sample lists approximately 390,000 clones, 85% to 90% seen once, with 6.5% in the top ten.

This TCR was recovered from a man between 18 and 29 years old with active or convalescent COVID-19. This rearrangement joins TRBV19 to TRBJ1-4; unclear D gene. The sequencing sample was made of peripheral blood. The CDR3 DNA reads as TGTGCCAGTAGGGACTCCCGACGTCCAATCGGAGAAAAACTGTTTTTT. This translates into CASRDSRRPIGEKLFF.